This T cell receptor (beta chain) was profiled in a study of cytomegalovirus exposure and HLA in healthy donors. Findings and caveats of the study: It was confirmed in vitro that a few of the CMV-associated chains were specific for CMV antigens. Some V segments (TRBV6-2 and TRBV6-3 among them) were excluded as indistinguishable. Previous analysis showed most TCR beta V segments were productive about 87% or about 30% of the time.

A multiplex PCR was run with 60 Vbeta primers and 13 Jbeta primers. TCRdb's table, derived via immunoSEQ multiplex PCR, lists solely in-frame clones and lacks some. The sample lists approximately 80,000 clones, 65% to 75% occurring once. Germline V gene lookup returns CDR1 SGHRS and CDR2 YFSETQ. This CDR3 has 15 amino acids. The V segment lost 5 bases and the J segment 6 bases; nucleotides outside the gene matches: 7. With respect to this clone: The target antigen is unknown.

This clonotype was sampled from a man aged 60 to 69 in good health and CMV-seronegative. The specimen sequenced was PBMCs. V usage is TRBV5-1 and J usage is TRBJ1-5; 11 bases match TRBD1. The CDR3 DNA reads TGCGCCAGCAGACCCGGGACAGGGGGTGGTCAGCCCCAGCATTTT. This codes for CASRPGTGGGQPQHF. Full variable domain (outside the CDR3, taken from reference TRBV5-1 and TRBJ1-5): KAGVTQTPRYLIKTRGQQVTLSCSPISGHRSVSWYQQTPGQGLQFLFEYFSETQRNKGNFPGRFSGRQFSNSRSEMNVSTLELGDSALYLCASRPGTGGGQPQHFGDGTRLSIL.